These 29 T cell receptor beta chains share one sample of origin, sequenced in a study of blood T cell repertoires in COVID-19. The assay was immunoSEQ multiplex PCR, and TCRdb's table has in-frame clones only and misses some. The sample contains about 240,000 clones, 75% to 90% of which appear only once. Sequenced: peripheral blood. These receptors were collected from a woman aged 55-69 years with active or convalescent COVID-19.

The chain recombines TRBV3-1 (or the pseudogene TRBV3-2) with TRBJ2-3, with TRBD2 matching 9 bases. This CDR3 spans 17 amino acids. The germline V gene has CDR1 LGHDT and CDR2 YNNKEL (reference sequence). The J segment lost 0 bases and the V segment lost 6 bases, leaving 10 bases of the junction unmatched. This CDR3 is CASRRKGLAGSTDTQYF. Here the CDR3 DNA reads TGTGCCAGCAGACGGAAGGGTCTAGCGGGGAGCACAGATACGCAGTATTTT.

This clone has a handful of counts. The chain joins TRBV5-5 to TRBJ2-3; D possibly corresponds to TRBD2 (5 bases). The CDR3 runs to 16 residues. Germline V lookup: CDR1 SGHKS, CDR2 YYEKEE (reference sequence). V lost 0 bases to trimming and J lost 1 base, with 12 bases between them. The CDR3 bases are TGTGCCAGCAGCTTGGAGGGTTCCGGGGGCACAGATACGCAGTATTTT. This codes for CASSLEGSGGTDTQYF.

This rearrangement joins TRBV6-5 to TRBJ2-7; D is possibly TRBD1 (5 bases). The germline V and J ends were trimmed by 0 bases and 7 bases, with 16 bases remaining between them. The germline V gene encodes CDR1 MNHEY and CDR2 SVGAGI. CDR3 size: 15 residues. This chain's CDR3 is CASSYSNGPSGEQYF. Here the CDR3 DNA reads TGTGCCAGCAGTTACTCGAACGGGCCTTCAGGGGAGCAGTACTTC.

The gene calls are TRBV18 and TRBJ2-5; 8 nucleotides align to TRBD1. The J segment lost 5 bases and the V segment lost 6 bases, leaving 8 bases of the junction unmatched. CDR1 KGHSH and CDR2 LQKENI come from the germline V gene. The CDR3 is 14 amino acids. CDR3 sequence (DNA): TGTGCCAGCTCGCAGACAGGGGTAGGGGAGACCCAGTACTTC. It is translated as CASSQTGVGETQYF.

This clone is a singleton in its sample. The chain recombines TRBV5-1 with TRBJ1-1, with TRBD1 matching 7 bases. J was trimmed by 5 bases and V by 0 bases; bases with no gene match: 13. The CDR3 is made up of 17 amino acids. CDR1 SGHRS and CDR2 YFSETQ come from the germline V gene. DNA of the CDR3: TGCGCCAGCAGCTTGGTTCGGCAGGGGGGACCGGGGACTGAAGCTTTCTTT. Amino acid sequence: CASSLVRQGGPGTEAFF.

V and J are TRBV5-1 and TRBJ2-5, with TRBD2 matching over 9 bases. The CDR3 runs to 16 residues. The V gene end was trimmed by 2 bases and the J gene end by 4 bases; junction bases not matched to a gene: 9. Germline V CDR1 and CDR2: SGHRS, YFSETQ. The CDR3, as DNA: TGCGCCAGCAGCTTTGGTAGCGGGGGTTTGCGAGAGACCCAGTACTTC. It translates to CASSFGSGGLRETQYF.

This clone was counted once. The DNA of the CDR3 is TGTGCCAGCAGTTACCCTAGAGGAAACACCATATATTTT. It specifies CASSYPRGNTIYF. The chain is built from TRBV6-2 or TRBV6-3 and TRBJ1-3; D is unclear. The germline V gene has CDR1 MNHEY and CDR2 SVGEGT. There are 13 residues in the CDR3. Trimming shortened V by 2 bases and J by 4 bases, and 6 bases separated the two germline ends.

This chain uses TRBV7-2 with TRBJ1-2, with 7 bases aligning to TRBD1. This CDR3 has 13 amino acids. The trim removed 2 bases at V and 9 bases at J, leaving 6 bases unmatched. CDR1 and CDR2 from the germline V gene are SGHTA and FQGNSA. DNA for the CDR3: TGTGCCAGCAGCTTAACGAGGGACAGAAGCTACACCTTC. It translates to CASSLTRDRSYTF.

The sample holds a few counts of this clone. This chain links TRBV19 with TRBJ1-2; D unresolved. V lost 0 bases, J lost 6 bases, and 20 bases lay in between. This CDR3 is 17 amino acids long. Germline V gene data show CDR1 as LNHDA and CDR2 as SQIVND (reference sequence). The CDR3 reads CASSIEASGFAGNGYTF. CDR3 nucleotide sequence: TGTGCCAGTAGTATAGAGGCTTCCGGGTTTGCGGGGAATGGCTACACCTTC.

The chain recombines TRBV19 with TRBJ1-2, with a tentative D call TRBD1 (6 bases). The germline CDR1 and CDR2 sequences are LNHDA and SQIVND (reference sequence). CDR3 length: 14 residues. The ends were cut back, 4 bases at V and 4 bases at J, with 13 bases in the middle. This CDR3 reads CASSRGQNRYGYTF. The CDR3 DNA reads TGTGCCAGTAGTAGGGGACAAAACCGCTATGGCTACACCTTC.

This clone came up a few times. This chain's CDR3 is CASSQERAEGAFF. DNA of the CDR3: TGTGCCAGCAGCCAAGAGAGGGCGGAGGGAGCTTTCTTT. The J gene is TRBJ1-1, the V gene TRBV3-1 (or the pseudogene TRBV3-2); D is ambiguous. This CDR3 contains 13 residues. Germline CDR1 LGHDT, CDR2 YNNKEL (reference sequence). The ends were cut back, 0 bases at V and 10 bases at J, with 12 bases in the middle.

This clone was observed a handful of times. The CDR3 reads CASSYEGQQIMTEAFF. CDR3 DNA sequence: TGTGCCAGCAGTTACGAGGGACAGCAGATAATGACTGAAGCTTTCTTT. The chain employs TRBV6-2 or TRBV6-3 and TRBJ1-1, with 7 bases lining up with TRBD1. Germline lookup yields CDR1 MNHEY and CDR2 SVGEGT. Trimming removed 2 bases from V and 5 bases from J; junction bases left unmatched: 11. CDR3 length: 16 amino acids.

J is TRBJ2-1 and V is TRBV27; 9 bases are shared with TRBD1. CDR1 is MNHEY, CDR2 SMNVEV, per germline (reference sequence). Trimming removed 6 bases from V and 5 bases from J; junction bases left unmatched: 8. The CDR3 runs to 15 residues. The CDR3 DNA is TGTGCCAGCAGGCCCGGACAGGGGAACCACAATGAGCAGTTCTTC. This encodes CASRPGQGNHNEQFF.

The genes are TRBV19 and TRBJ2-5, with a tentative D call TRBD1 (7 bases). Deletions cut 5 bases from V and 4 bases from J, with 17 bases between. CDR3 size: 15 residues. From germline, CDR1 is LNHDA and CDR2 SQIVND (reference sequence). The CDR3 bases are TGTGCCAGTAGTCGGGTAGGCCAGGGGGGAGAGACCCAGTACTTC. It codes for CASSRVGQGGETQYF.

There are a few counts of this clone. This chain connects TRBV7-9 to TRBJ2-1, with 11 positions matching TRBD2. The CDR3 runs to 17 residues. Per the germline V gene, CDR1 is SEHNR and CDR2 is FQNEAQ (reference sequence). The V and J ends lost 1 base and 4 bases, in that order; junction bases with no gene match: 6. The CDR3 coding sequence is TGTGCCAGCAGCTTAGGCGCTAGCGGGGGGTCATACAATGAGCAGTTCTTC. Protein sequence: CASSLGASGGSYNEQFF.

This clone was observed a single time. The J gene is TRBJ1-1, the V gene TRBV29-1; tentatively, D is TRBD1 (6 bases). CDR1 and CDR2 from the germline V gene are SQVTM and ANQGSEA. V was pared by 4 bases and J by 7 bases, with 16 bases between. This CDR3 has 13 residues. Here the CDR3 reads CSVARQGPFEAFF. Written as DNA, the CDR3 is TGCAGCGTTGCTCGTCAGGGGCCTTTTGAAGCTTTCTTT.

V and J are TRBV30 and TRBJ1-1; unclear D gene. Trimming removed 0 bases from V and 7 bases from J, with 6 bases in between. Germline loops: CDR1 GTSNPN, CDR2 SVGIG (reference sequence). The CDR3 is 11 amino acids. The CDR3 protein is CAWSVAIEAFF. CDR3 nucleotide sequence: TGTGCCTGGAGTGTGGCAATTGAAGCTTTCTTT.

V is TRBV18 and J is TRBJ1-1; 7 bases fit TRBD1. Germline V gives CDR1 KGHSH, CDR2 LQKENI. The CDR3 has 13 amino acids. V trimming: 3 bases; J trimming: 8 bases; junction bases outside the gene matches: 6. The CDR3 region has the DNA TGTGCCAGCTCACCCGCCCCGGACAGGGAAGCTTTCTTT. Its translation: CASSPAPDREAFF. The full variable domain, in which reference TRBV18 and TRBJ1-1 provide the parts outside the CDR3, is NAGVMQNPRHLVRRRGQEARLRCSPMKGHSHVYWYRQLPEEGLKFMVYLQKENIIDESGMPKERFSAEFPKEGPSILRIQQVVRGDSAAYFCASSPAPDREAFFGQGTRLTVV.

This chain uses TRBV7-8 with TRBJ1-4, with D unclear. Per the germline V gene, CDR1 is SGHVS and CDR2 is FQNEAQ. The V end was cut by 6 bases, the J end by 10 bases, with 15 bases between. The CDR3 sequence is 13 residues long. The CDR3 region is CASRPGFLGKLFF. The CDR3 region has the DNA TGTGCCAGCAGGCCGGGGTTCCTGGGAAAACTGTTTTTT. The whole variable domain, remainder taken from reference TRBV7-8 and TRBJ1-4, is GAGVSQSPRYKVAKRGQDVALRCDPISGHVSLFWYQQALGQGPEFLTYFQNEAQLDKSGLPSDRFFAERPEGSVSTLKIQRTQQEDSAVYLCASRPGFLGKLFFGSGTQLSVL.

The CDR3 DNA reads TGTGCCAGCAGCCAAGTCGGAGCGGGACAGGGGGGCCCCGGCACCGGGGAGCTGTTTTTT. As protein: CASSQVGAGQGGPGTGELFF. V usage is TRBV3-1 (or the pseudogene TRBV3-2) and J usage is TRBJ2-2, with 11 nucleotides matching TRBD1. V shed 1 base, J shed 4 bases, and the junction held 14 bases outside the gene matches. Germline CDR1 and CDR2: LGHDT and YNNKEL (reference sequence). The CDR3 length is 20 residues.

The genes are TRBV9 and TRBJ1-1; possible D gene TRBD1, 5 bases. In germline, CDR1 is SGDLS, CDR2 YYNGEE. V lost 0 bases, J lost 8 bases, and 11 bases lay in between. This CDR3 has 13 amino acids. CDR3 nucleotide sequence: TGTGCCAGCAGCGTAGGACAGAAAGGAGAAGCTTTCTTT. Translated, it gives CASSVGQKGEAFF.

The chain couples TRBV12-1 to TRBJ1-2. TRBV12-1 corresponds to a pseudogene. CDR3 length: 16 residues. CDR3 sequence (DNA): TGTGCCAGCAGCCCTCCCCCCGCGGAGGGCTTAGGGGGCTACACCTTC. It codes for CASSPPPAEGLGGYTF.

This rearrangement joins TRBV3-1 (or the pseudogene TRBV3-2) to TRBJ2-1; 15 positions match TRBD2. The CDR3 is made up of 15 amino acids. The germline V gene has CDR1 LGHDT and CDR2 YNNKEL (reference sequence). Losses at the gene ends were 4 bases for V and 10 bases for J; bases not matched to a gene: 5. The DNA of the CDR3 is TGTGCCAGCAGCCCAGGACTAGCGGGGGGGCGGGAGCAGTTCTTC. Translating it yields CASSPGLAGGREQFF.

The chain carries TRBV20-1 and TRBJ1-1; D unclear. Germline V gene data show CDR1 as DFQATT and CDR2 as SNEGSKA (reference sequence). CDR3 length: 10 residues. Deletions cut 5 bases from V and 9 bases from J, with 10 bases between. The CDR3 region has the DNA TGCAGTGCTGTTCGAGAAAAAGCTTTCTTT. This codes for CSAVREKAFF.

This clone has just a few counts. DNA of the CDR3: TGTGCCAGCAGCTTAGCACCAGACAGGGAGCAGTTCTTC. Translating gives CASSLAPDREQFF. The chain carries TRBV7-2 and TRBJ2-1; D is possibly TRBD1 (6 bases). Germline V gene data show CDR1 as SGHTA and CDR2 as FQGNSA. Trimming took off 0 bases at V and 10 bases at J, with 10 bases between the two ends. This CDR3 contains 13 residues.

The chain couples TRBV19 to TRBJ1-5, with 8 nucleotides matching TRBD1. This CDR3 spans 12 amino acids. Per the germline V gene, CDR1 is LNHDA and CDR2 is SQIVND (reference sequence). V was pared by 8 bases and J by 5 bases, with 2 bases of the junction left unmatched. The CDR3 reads CASGQGDQPQHF. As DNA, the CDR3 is TGTGCCAGTGGACAGGGTGATCAGCCCCAGCATTTT.

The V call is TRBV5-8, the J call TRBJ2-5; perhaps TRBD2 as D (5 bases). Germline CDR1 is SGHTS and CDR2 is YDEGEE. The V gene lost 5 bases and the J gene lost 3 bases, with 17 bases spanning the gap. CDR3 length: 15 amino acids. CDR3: CASSSPDGVKETQYF. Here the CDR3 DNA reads TGTGCCAGCAGTTCCCCGGACGGGGTAAAAGAGACCCAGTACTTC.

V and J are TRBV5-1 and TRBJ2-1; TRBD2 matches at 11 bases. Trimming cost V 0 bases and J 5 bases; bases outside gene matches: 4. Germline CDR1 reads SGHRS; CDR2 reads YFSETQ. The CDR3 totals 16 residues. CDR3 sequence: CASSLVAGGPNNEQFF. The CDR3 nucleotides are TGCGCCAGCAGCTTGGTAGCGGGGGGGCCGAACAATGAGCAGTTCTTC.

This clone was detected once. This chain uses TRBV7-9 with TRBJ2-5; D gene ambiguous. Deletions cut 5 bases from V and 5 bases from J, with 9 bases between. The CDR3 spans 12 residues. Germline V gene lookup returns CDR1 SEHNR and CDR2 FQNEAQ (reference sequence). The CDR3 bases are TGTGCCAGCAGCACTAATGGGGAGACCCAGTACTTC. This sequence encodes CASSTNGETQYF.